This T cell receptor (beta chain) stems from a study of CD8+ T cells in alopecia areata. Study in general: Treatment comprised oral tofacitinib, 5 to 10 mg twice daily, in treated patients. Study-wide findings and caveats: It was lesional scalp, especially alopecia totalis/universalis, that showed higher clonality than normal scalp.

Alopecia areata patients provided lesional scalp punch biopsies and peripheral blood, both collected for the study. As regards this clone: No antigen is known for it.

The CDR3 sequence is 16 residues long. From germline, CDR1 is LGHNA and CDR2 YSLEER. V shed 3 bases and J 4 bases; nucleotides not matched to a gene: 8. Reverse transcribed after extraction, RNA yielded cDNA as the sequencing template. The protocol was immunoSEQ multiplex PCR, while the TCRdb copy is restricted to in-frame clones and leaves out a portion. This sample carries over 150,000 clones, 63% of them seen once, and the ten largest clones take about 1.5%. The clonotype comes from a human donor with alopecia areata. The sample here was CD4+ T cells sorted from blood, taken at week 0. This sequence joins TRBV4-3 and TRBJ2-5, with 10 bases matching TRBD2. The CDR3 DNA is TGCGCCAGCAGCCAGGGTAGCGGGGGGAGTAGAGAGACCCAGTACTTC. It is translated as CASSQGSGGSRETQYF.